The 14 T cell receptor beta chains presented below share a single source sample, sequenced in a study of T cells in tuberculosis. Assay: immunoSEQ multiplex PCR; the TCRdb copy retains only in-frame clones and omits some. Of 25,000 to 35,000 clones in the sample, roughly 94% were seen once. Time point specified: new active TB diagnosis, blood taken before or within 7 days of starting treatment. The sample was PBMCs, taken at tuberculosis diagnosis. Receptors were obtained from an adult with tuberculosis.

The CDR3 DNA reads TGTGCCAGCAGAAATCCGAGGGAGGGAGGGGATCACTACGAGCAGTACTTC. Translation gives CASRNPREGGDHYEQYF. The V gene is TRBV2, the J gene TRBJ2-7; the match to TRBD2 covers 7 bases. Germline V CDR1 and CDR2: SNHLY, FYNNEI. The CDR3 length is 17 residues. The V gene end was trimmed by 6 bases and the J gene end by 3 bases; junction bases not matched to a gene: 17.

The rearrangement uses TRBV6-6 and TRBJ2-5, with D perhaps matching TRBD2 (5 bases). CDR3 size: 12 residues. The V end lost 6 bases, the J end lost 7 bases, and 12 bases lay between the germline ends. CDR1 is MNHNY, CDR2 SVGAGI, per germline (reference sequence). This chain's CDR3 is CASREVRGTQYF. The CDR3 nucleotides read TGTGCCAGCAGAGAGGTTCGGGGGACCCAGTACTTC.

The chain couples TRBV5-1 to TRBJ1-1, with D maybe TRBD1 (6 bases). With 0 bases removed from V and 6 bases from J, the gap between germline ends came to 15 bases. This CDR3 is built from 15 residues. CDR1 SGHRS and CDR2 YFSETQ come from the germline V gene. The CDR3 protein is CASSLVGGAGPEAFF. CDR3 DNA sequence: TGCGCCAGCAGCTTGGTTGGGGGGGCAGGACCTGAAGCTTTCTTT.

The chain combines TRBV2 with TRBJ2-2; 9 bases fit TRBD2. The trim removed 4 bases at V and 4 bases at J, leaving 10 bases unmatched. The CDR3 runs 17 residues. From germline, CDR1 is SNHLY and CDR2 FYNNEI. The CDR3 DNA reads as TGTGCCAGCAGTGGCGCTAGCGGGATGGGGGTCACCGGGGAGCTGTTTTTT. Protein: CASSGASGMGVTGELFF. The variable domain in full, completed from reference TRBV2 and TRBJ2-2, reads EPEVTQTPSHQVTQMGQEVILRCVPISNHLYFYWYRQILGQKVEFLVSFYNNEISEKSEIFDDQFSVERPDGSNFTLKIRSTKLEDSAMYFCASSGASGMGVTGELFFGEGSRLTVL.

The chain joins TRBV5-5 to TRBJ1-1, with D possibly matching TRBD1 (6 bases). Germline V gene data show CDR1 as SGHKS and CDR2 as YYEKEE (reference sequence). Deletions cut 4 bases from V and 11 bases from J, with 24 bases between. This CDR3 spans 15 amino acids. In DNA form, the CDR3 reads TGTGCCAGCAGCCCCACCGGACAGACCTTTGTTATGGCTTTCTTT. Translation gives CASSPTGQTFVMAFF.

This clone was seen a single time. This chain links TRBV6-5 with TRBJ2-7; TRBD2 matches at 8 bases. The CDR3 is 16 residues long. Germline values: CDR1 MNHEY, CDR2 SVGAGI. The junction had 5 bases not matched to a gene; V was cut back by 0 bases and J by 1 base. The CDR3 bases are TGTGCCAGCAGTTACTCCCCGGGAGGGAGGTCCTACGAGCAGTACTTC. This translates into CASSYSPGGRSYEQYF.

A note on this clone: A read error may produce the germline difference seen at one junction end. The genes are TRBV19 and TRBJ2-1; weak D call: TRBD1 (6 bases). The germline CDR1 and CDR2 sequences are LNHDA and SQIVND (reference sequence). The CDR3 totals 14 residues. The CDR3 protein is CASKAGESYNEQFF. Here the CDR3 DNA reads TGTGCAAGTAAGGCAGGGGAGTCCTACAATGAGCAGTTCTTC.

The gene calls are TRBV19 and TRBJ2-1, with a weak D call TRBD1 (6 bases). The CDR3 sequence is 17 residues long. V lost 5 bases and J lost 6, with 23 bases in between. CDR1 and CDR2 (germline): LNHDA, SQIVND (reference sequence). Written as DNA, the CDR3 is TGTGCCAGTAGTCCCCAGGGGTTAGCGCCGGGCGCCAATGAGCAGTTCTTC. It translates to CASSPQGLAPGANEQFF.

CDR3 nucleotides: TGCGCCAGCAGCCCATCCGTTGCAGGTTGGGAGCTGTTTTTT. Protein: CASSPSVAGWELFF. The V call is TRBV5-1, the J call TRBJ2-2, with D hard to call. The V gene's germline CDR1 is SGHRS and CDR2 YFSETQ. This CDR3 spans 14 amino acids. Trimming left V 4 bases short and J 9 bases short, with 16 bases between.

CDR3 sequence reads: CASGRAGSYNEQFF. CDR3 coding DNA: TGTGCTAGTGGGCGGGCGGGGTCCTACAATGAGCAGTTCTTC. The rearrangement uses TRBV12-5 and TRBJ2-1, with D maybe TRBD2 (6 bases). Trimming took off 6 bases at V and 1 base at J, with 10 bases between the two ends. The CDR3 runs 14 residues. CDR1 is LGHNT and CDR2 is FRNRAP in the germline V gene.

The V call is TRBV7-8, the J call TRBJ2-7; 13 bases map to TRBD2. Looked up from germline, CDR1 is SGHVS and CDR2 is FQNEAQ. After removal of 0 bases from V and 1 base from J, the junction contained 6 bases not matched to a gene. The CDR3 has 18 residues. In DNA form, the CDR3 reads TGTGCCAGCAGCTTAGCGAGGACTAGCGGGGGATCATCCTACGAGCAGTACTTC. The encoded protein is CASSLARTSGGSSYEQYF.

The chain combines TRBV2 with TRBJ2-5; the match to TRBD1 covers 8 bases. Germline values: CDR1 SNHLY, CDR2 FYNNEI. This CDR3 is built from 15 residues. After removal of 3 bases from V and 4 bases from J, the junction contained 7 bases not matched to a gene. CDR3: CASSEERGTGETQYF. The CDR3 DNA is TGTGCCAGCAGTGAGGAGCGCGGGACAGGAGAGACCCAGTACTTC.

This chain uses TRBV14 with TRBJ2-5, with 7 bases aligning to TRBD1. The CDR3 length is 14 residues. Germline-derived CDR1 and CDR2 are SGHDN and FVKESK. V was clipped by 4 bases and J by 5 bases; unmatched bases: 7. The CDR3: CASSPTGWYETQYF. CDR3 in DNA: TGTGCCAGCAGCCCGACAGGGTGGTATGAGACCCAGTACTTC.

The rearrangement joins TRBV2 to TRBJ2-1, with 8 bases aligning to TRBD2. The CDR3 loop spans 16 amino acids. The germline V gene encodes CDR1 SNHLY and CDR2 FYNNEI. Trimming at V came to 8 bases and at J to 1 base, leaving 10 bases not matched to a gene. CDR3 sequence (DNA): TGTGCCAGCTCCAGAACGGAGCGGGAGTCCTACAATGAGCAGTTCTTC. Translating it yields CASSRTERESYNEQFF.